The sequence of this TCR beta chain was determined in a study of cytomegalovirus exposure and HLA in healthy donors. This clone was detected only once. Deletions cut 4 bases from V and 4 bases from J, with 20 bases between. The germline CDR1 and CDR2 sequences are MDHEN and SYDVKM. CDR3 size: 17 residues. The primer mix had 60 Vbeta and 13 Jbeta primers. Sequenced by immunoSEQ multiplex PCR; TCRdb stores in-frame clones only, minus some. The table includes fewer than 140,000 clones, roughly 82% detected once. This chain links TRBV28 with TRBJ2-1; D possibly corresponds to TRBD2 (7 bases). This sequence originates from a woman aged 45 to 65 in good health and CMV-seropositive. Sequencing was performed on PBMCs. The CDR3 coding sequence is TGTGCCAGCAGTTCTCTTACCACAGGGACTACATACAATGAGCAGTTCTTC. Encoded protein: CASSSLTTGTTYNEQFF.